One and the same sample provided the 6 T cell receptor beta chains below, sequenced in a study of preoperative IRX-2 immunotherapy in early breast cancer. Treatment denoted: preoperative locoregional IRX-2 cytokine immunotherapy. Method: immunoSEQ multiplex PCR; TCRdb's copy keeps in-frame clones and lacks some. Altogether about 98,000 clones are present, about nine tenths being singletons, with the ten largest covering roughly 2%. The specimen was tumor tissue, collected after IRX-2 immunotherapy. The origin of the receptors is a human donor with breast cancer.

CDR3 DNA sequence: TGTGCCAGCTCACCCGGCGCTGGAAACACCATATATTTT. It yields the protein CASSPGAGNTIYF. The gene calls are TRBV18 and TRBJ1-3; D ambiguous. The CDR3 consists of 13 residues. Germline V lookup: CDR1 KGHSH, CDR2 LQKENI. The V end was cut by 3 bases, the J end by 2 bases, with 5 bases between.

The chain links TRBV11-3 to TRBJ1-6, with D possibly being TRBD1 (6 bases). V was pared by 5 bases and J by 7 bases, with 15 bases between. CDR1 is SGHNT and CDR2 is YENEEA in the germline V gene. The CDR3 length is 15 residues. The CDR3 nucleotides are TGTGCCAGCAGCCCTGTCGGGGACACGAATTCACCCCTCCACTTT. As protein: CASSPVGDTNSPLHF. The full variable domain, completed using reference TRBV11-3 and TRBJ1-6, is EAGVVQSPRYKIIEKKQPVAFWCNPISGHNTLYWYLQNLGQGPELLIRYENEEAVDDSQLPKDRFSAERLKGVDSTLKIQPAELGDSAVYLCASSPVGDTNSPLHFGNGTRLTVT.

V and J are TRBV29-1 and TRBJ2-7; D might be TRBD1 (6 bases). CDR1 and CDR2 (germline): SQVTM, ANQGSEA. V was trimmed by 3 bases and J by 3 bases, leaving 9 bases between them. The CDR3 has 12 amino acids. The CDR3 sequence is CSVEDSDYEQYF. CDR3 nucleotides: TGCAGCGTTGAGGACAGTGACTACGAGCAGTACTTC.

V usage is TRBV5-1 and J usage is TRBJ1-2, with a possible D match to TRBD1 (6 bases). Germline V gene lookup returns CDR1 SGHRS and CDR2 YFSETQ. The V gene lost 4 bases and the J gene lost 8 bases, with 18 bases spanning the gap. This CDR3 spans 14 amino acids. The CDR3 bases are TGCGCCAGCAGCCCCGAGGGGGATCCCGCCGGCTACACCTTC. Encoded protein: CASSPEGDPAGYTF.

The chain combines TRBV6-1 with TRBJ1-6; D is undetermined. V gave up 1 base and J gave up 7 bases, with 14 bases separating them. This CDR3 is built from 16 residues. Germline V gene lookup returns CDR1 MNHNS and CDR2 SASEGT. CDR3 region: CASSEGGPGLNSPLHF. The DNA of the CDR3 is TGTGCCAGCAGTGAAGGGGGTCCGGGATTAAATTCACCCCTCCACTTT.

This chain connects TRBV18 to TRBJ2-7, with a tentative D call TRBD2 (6 bases). V lost 5 bases, J lost 0 bases, and 11 bases lay in between. The CDR3 consists of 14 residues. Germline CDR1 KGHSH, CDR2 LQKENI. DNA of the CDR3: TGTGCCAGCTCAAGTCTAGCGAGCTCCTACGAGCAGTACTTC. It encodes CASSSLASSYEQYF.